A single sample gave rise to the 18 T cell receptor beta chains below, sequenced in a study of blood T cell repertoires in COVID-19. Sequencing was performed with immunoSEQ multiplex PCR; in TCRdb, only in-frame clones are kept and a portion is missing. The sample yields about 220,000 clones, about three quarters seen once. What was sequenced was peripheral blood. The receptor set was obtained from a woman in her 70s with acute or convalescent COVID-19.

This chain connects TRBV10-3 to TRBJ2-1; TRBD2 might be the D (6 bases). Germline CDR1 is ENHRY and CDR2 is SYGVKD. The ends were cut back, 10 bases at V and 6 bases at J, with 19 bases in the middle. This CDR3 region has 14 residues. The DNA of the CDR3 is TGTGCCACGAAAGCGGGCGCCTCGACCAATGAGCAGTTCTTC. Encoded protein: CATKAGASTNEQFF.

The chain combines TRBV7-2 with TRBJ2-2; 11 nucleotides agree with TRBD1. CDR1 is SGHTA, CDR2 FQGNSA, per germline. CDR3 length equals 16 residues. V shed 6 bases and J 2 bases; nucleotides not matched to a gene: 5. Here the CDR3 DNA reads TGTGCCAGCAGAGGAGGACAGGGGGCTAACACCGGGGAGCTGTTTTTT. Translation gives CASRGGQGANTGELFF.

The sample holds a few counts of this clone. The rearrangement joins TRBV2 to TRBJ2-5; the match to TRBD1 covers 7 bases. CDR3 length: 15 amino acids. CDR1 and CDR2 (germline): SNHLY, FYNNEI. The V gene end was trimmed by 4 bases and the J gene end by 5 bases; junction bases not matched to a gene: 10. The CDR3: CASSANRGAEETQYF. The CDR3 nucleotides read TGTGCCAGCAGTGCTAACAGGGGTGCGGAGGAGACCCAGTACTTC. Variable domain in full (rest from reference TRBV2 and TRBJ2-5): EPEVTQTPSHQVTQMGQEVILRCVPISNHLYFYWYRQILGQKVEFLVSFYNNEISEKSEIFDDQFSVERPDGSNFTLKIRSTKLEDSAMYFCASSANRGAEETQYFGPGTRLLVL.

The chain combines TRBV30 with TRBJ1-2; the D gene is possibly TRBD1 (6 bases). CDR1 is GTSNPN and CDR2 is SVGIG in the germline V gene (reference sequence). This CDR3 comprises 13 residues. Trimming pared 4 bases from V and 5 bases from J, leaving 14 bases between. The CDR3 sequence is CAWNPGHPYGYTF. CDR3 DNA sequence: TGTGCCTGGAACCCGGGACACCCTTATGGCTACACCTTC. Together with reference TRBV30 and TRBJ1-2, the CDR3 gives the full variable domain: SQTIHQWPATLVQPVGSPLSLECTVEGTSNPNLYWYRQAAGRGLQLLFYSVGIGQISSEVPQNLSASRPQDRQFILSSKKLLLSDSGFYLCAWNPGHPYGYTFGSGTRLTVV.

The chain carries TRBV6-5 and TRBJ2-1, with a tentative D call TRBD1 (5 bases). V dropped 11 bases and J dropped 12 bases, with 20 bases sitting between them. The germline gives CDR1 MNHEY, CDR2 SVGAGI. CDR3 length: 12 amino acids. CDR3 amino acids: CAAGNTGQGQFF. Here the CDR3 DNA reads TGTGCCGCAGGAAATACGGGCCAGGGGCAGTTCTTC.

The rearrangement links TRBV7-8 to TRBJ2-1; a weak D match, TRBD2 (6 bases). The CDR3 runs to 15 residues. Looked up from germline, CDR1 is SGHVS and CDR2 is FQNEAQ. V was cut by 2 bases and J by 9 bases, with 17 bases left in between. The DNA of the CDR3 is TGTGCCAGCAGCTTAATGGAGGGGCCGTTCGGTGAGCAGTTCTTC. Translating it yields CASSLMEGPFGEQFF.

Written as DNA, the CDR3 is TGTGCCAGCAGTTTACAACGGGAGCTTTATGGCTACACCTTC. Protein sequence: CASSLQRELYGYTF. This chain connects TRBV28 to TRBJ1-2; the D is unclear. Germline V gene data show CDR1 as MDHEN and CDR2 as SYDVKM. There are 14 residues in the CDR3. Between the trimmed V and J ends, which lost 2 bases and 5 bases, there was a span of 12 bases.

The chain recombines TRBV19 with TRBJ2-3; TRBD2 matches at 8 bases. Germline values: CDR1 LNHDA, CDR2 SQIVND (reference sequence). This CDR3 region has 14 residues. The V segment lost 4 bases and the J segment 5 bases; nucleotides outside the gene matches: 5. The DNA of the CDR3 is TGTGCCAGTAGTAAGACTAGCGCAGGAGATACGCAGTATTTT. Its translation is CASSKTSAGDTQYF. The variable domain in full, with the rest retrieved from reference TRBV19 and TRBJ2-3, is DGGITQSPKYLFRKEGQNVTLSCEQNLNHDAMYWYRQDPGQGLRLIYYSQIVNDFQKGDIAEGYSVSREKKESFPLTVTSAQKNPTAFYLCASSKTSAGDTQYFGPGTRLTVL.

In this sample, this clone turned up a few times. This chain joins TRBV5-1 and TRBJ2-7, with D perhaps matching TRBD1 (6 bases). Between the trimmed V and J ends, which lost 1 base and 3 bases, there was a span of 11 bases. CDR1 and CDR2 (germline): SGHRS, YFSETQ. This CDR3 spans 14 amino acids. The DNA for the CDR3 is TGCGCCAGCAGCTTGACCCCACAGGGCTACGAGCAGTACGTC. Translating it yields CASSLTPQGYEQYV.

This chain's CDR3 is CASSLFPPGTGRTDTQYF. DNA for the CDR3: TGTGCCAGCAGCCTCTTCCCCCCCGGGACAGGGCGGACAGATACGCAGTATTTT. V gene TRBV7-2 combines with J gene TRBJ2-3; TRBD1 matches at 9 bases. This CDR3 is built from 18 residues. V lost 5 bases, J lost 3 bases, and 15 bases stayed unmatched. CDR1 is SGHTA and CDR2 is FQGNSA in the germline V gene. The complete variable domain, with remaining parts taken from reference TRBV7-2 and TRBJ2-3, reads GAGVSQSPSNKVTEKGKDVELRCDPISGHTALYWYRQSLGQGLEFLIYFQGNSAPDKSGLPSDRFSAERTGGSVSTLTIQRTQQEDSAVYLCASSLFPPGTGRTDTQYFGPGTRLTVL.

The chain links TRBV6-5 to TRBJ1-4; D is possibly TRBD1 (5 bases). CDR3 length: 14 amino acids. The V end lost 4 bases, the J end lost 8 bases, and 14 bases lay between the germline ends. Looked up from germline, CDR1 is MNHEY and CDR2 is SVGAGI. The CDR3 loop is CASSFLSNREKLFF. For the CDR3, the DNA is TGTGCCAGCAGTTTCCTAAGTAACAGGGAAAAACTGTTTTTT.

This clone appeared a single time. V is TRBV19 and J is TRBJ2-7, with D possibly TRBD2 on 6 matching bases. CDR1 and CDR2 (germline): LNHDA, SQIVND (reference sequence). V was trimmed by 9 bases and J by 1 base, leaving 19 bases between them. The CDR3 totals 15 residues. CDR3 region: CASSMGPGESYEQYV. The DNA of the CDR3 is TGTGCCAGCTCCATGGGTCCGGGAGAGTCCTACGAGCAGTACGTC.

The chain links TRBV10-3 to TRBJ1-1; D possibly corresponds to TRBD1 (5 bases). Trimming cost V 7 bases and J 3 bases, with 12 bases left between them. Germline-derived CDR1 and CDR2 are ENHRY and SYGVKD. The CDR3 spans 13 residues. CDR3 coding DNA: TGTGCCATCAAGGCAGGGAAGGACACTGAAGCTTTCTTT. Translated, it gives CAIKAGKDTEAFF.

J is TRBJ2-5 and V is TRBV15; 8 bases agree with TRBD2. The length of the CDR3 is 17 residues. From germline, CDR1 is LNHNV and CDR2 YYDKDF (reference sequence). After removal of 0 bases from V and 4 bases from J, the junction contained 10 bases not matched to a gene. The chain's CDR3 is CATSRDVGAGVGETQYF. Here the CDR3 DNA reads TGTGCCACCAGCAGAGATGTCGGAGCGGGGGTTGGAGAGACCCAGTACTTC.

The chain links TRBV11-1 to TRBJ2-1, with 8 bases fitting TRBD1. Germline V gene sequence: CDR1 SGHAT, CDR2 FQDESV (reference sequence). Trimming cost V 3 bases and J 4 bases; bases outside gene matches: 8. The CDR3 is 16 residues long. CDR3 amino acids: CASSLTGVREYNEQFF. For the CDR3, the DNA is TGTGCCAGCAGCTTGACAGGGGTGAGGGAGTACAATGAGCAGTTCTTC.

The chain is built from TRBV5-1 and TRBJ1-4; TRBD1 agrees at 7 bases. J gave up 5 bases and V 4 bases, and 5 bases lay outside the gene matches. Germline V lookup: CDR1 SGHRS, CDR2 YFSETQ. This CDR3 contains 14 residues. As DNA, the CDR3 is TGCGCCAGCAGCCCCTTGGACAGGAATGAAAAACTGTTTTTT. Translation: CASSPLDRNEKLFF.

CDR3 coding DNA: TGTGCCAGCAGTCCCGGAGGGGCGGGCGAGCAGTACGTC. It codes for CASSPGGAGEQYV. The chain links TRBV25-1 to TRBJ2-7; the D gene is possibly TRBD2 (6 bases). V lost 5 bases and J 6 bases, leaving 14 bases between the germline ends. Per the germline V gene, CDR1 is MGHDK and CDR2 is SYGVNS. The CDR3 has 13 amino acids.

The chain uses TRBV3-1 (or the pseudogene TRBV3-2) and TRBJ2-1; D call uncertain. The germline V and J ends were trimmed by 1 base and 6 bases, with 13 bases remaining between them. The germline CDR1 and CDR2 sequences are LGHDT and YNNKEL (reference sequence). The CDR3 contains 15 residues. The CDR3 spells CASSQVERGFNEQFF. CDR3 in DNA: TGTGCCAGCAGCCAAGTCGAAAGAGGATTCAATGAGCAGTTCTTC.